The rows below give T cell receptor beta chains drawn from one sample of a study of cytomegalovirus exposure and HLA in healthy donors. Produced via immunoSEQ multiplex PCR; TCRdb's table is partial and in-frame only. The sample carries fewer than 200,000 clones, approximately 80% recorded once. The sample taken for sequencing was PBMCs. These receptors were taken from a woman between 25 and 40 years old in good health and CMV-seropositive. Each CDR3 is given with its conserved first and last residue. Each record gives: V gene, J gene, D gene, clone size, CDR3 protein, CDR3 DNA. The D gene is left open where the match is weak. The size entry is marked missing in some rows and otherwise reads once, few, many or a size class.

v_gene: TRBV9
j_gene: TRBJ2-3
d_gene: NA
abundance: NA
CDR3aa: CASSTDSGTLTDTQYF
CDR3nt: TGTGCCAGCAGCACAGACAGTGGCACCCTCACAGATACGCAGTATTTT

v_gene: TRBV10-3
j_gene: TRBJ1-3
d_gene: TRBD1
abundance: NA
CDR3aa: CAIRGPGQGGNTIYF
CDR3nt: TGTGCCATCAGGGGACCGGGACAGGGTGGAAACACCATATATTTT

v_gene: TRBV4-2
j_gene: TRBJ2-3
d_gene: NA
abundance: NA
CDR3aa: CASSQHRTTDRTDTQYF
CDR3nt: TGTGCCAGCAGCCAGCACCGGACAACCGATCGCACAGATACGCAGTATTTT

v_gene: TRBV29-1
j_gene: TRBJ2-7
d_gene: TRBD1
abundance: NA
CDR3aa: CSAGTDIYEQYF
CDR3nt: TGCAGCGCCGGGACAGACATTTACGAGCAGTACTTC

v_gene: TRBV4-3
j_gene: TRBJ2-1
d_gene: TRBD2
abundance: NA
CDR3aa: CASSQDARWEGNEQFF
CDR3nt: TGCGCCAGCAGCCAAGACGCCAGATGGGAGGGCAATGAGCAGTTCTTC

v_gene: TRBV5-1
j_gene: TRBJ1-3
d_gene: NA
abundance: NA
CDR3aa: CASSLSGGSSSGNTIYF
CDR3nt: TGCGCCAGCAGCTTGTCCGGGGGTTCCTCTTCGGGAAACACCATATATTTT

v_gene: TRBV5-1
j_gene: TRBJ1-2
d_gene: NA
abundance: NA
CDR3aa: CASSLDGGYGYTF
CDR3nt: TGCGCCAGCAGCTTGGACGGGGGCTATGGCTACACCTTC

v_gene: TRBV28
j_gene: TRBJ1-6
d_gene: NA
abundance: NA
CDR3aa: CASSSLIWGDSPLHF
CDR3nt: TGTGCCAGCAGTTCCTTGATTTGGGGGGATTCCCCCCTCCACTTT

v_gene: TRBV11-3
j_gene: TRBJ2-2
d_gene: TRBD1
abundance: NA
CDR3aa: CASSLSWGTGEITGEPFF
CDR3nt: TGTGCCAGCAGCTTAAGTTGGGGGACAGGGGAGATCACCGGGGAGCCGTTTTTT

v_gene: TRBV6-5
j_gene: TRBJ1-2
d_gene: TRBD1
abundance: NA
CDR3aa: CASKTDRRGYGYTF
CDR3nt: TGTGCCAGCAAGACGGACAGGCGGGGCTATGGCTACACCTTC

v_gene: TRBV5-6
j_gene: TRBJ1-1
d_gene: TRBD1
abundance: NA
CDR3aa: CASSFPGQRLNTEAFF
CDR3nt: TGTGCCAGCAGCTTCCCGGGACAGAGACTAAACACTGAAGCTTTCTTT

v_gene: TRBV29-1
j_gene: TRBJ1-6
d_gene: TRBD1
abundance: NA
CDR3aa: CSVRIGTGHSPLHF
CDR3nt: TGCAGCGTTAGGATCGGGACAGGGCATTCACCCCTCCACTTT

v_gene: TRBV11-2
j_gene: TRBJ2-2
d_gene: NA
abundance: few
CDR3aa: CASSLNPGYTGELFF
CDR3nt: TGTGCCAGCAGCCTAAACCCCGGGTACACCGGGGAGCTGTTTTTT

v_gene: TRBV5-1
j_gene: TRBJ1-3
d_gene: NA
abundance: NA
CDR3aa: CASSLLGGGNTIYF
CDR3nt: TGCGCCAGCAGCTTGTTGGGGGGTGGAAACACCATATATTTT

v_gene: TRBV28
j_gene: TRBJ1-2
d_gene: TRBD1
abundance: NA
CDR3aa: CASSLWFRTGGGYTF
CDR3nt: TGTGCCAGCAGTTTATGGTTCAGGACAGGGGGCGGCTACACCTTC

v_gene: TRBV5-1
j_gene: TRBJ2-1
d_gene: NA
abundance: NA
CDR3aa: CASSVRGQGYNEQFF
CDR3nt: TGCGCCAGCAGCGTGCGTGGGCAGGGGTACAATGAGCAGTTCTTC

v_gene: TRBV9
j_gene: TRBJ2-1
d_gene: TRBD1
abundance: NA
CDR3aa: CASSTGGSSYNEQFF
CDR3nt: TGTGCCAGCAGCACAGGGGGGAGCTCCTACAATGAGCAGTTCTTC

v_gene: TRBV7-6
j_gene: TRBJ2-2
d_gene: NA
abundance: NA
CDR3aa: CASSSLPPQGSSSGELFF
CDR3nt: TGTGCCAGCAGCTCGTTACCACCGCAGGGCTCGAGTTCCGGGGAGCTGTTTTTT

v_gene: TRBV5-1
j_gene: TRBJ1-2
d_gene: NA
abundance: NA
CDR3aa: CASSWLTGQVRSGYTF
CDR3nt: TGCGCCAGCAGCTGGCTAACAGGGCAAGTGAGGAGTGGCTACACCTTC

v_gene: TRBV7-9
j_gene: TRBJ2-6
d_gene: TRBD1
abundance: NA
CDR3aa: CASRGSGTAGANVLTF
CDR3nt: TGTGCCAGCAGGGGTTCCGGGACAGCTGGGGCCAACGTCCTGACTTTC

v_gene: TRBV7-8
j_gene: TRBJ1-1
d_gene: NA
abundance: NA
CDR3aa: CASSLVPPEPMNTEAFF
CDR3nt: TGTGCCAGCAGCTTAGTCCCCCCAGAACCGATGAACACTGAAGCTTTCTTT

v_gene: TRBV7-7
j_gene: TRBJ1-5
d_gene: NA
abundance: NA
CDR3aa: CASSPSQNQPQHF
CDR3nt: TGTGCCAGCAGCCCGTCCCAGAATCAGCCCCAGCATTTT

v_gene: TRBV7-8
j_gene: TRBJ2-7
d_gene: NA
abundance: NA
CDR3aa: CSSKLEPAYEQYF
CDR3nt: TGTTCTAGCAAGCTGGAGCCGGCATACGAGCAGTACTTC

v_gene: TRBV7-2
j_gene: TRBJ1-6
d_gene: NA
abundance: NA
CDR3aa: CASSRNNSPLHF
CDR3nt: TGTGCCAGCAGCCGTAATAATTCACCCCTCCACTTT

v_gene: TRBV7-2
j_gene: TRBJ2-5
d_gene: NA
abundance: NA
CDR3aa: CASSPQDYLSKTQYF
CDR3nt: TGTGCCAGCAGCCCGCAAGACTATTTAAGCAAGACCCAGTACTTC

v_gene: TRBV6-5
j_gene: TRBJ2-7
d_gene: NA
abundance: NA
CDR3aa: CASSYSQGNYEQYF
CDR3nt: TGTGCCAGCAGTTACTCGCAGGGAAACTACGAGCAGTACTTC

v_gene: TRBV9
j_gene: TRBJ1-1
d_gene: NA
abundance: NA
CDR3aa: CASRRGEANTEAFF
CDR3nt: TGTGCCAGCAGACGAGGTGAAGCAAACACTGAAGCTTTCTTT

v_gene: TRBV27
j_gene: TRBJ2-1
d_gene: TRBD2
abundance: NA
CDR3aa: CASSRGVSYNEQFF
CDR3nt: TGTGCCAGCAGTCGGGGGGTTTCCTACAATGAGCAGTTCTTC

v_gene: TRBV28
j_gene: TRBJ2-3
d_gene: TRBD2
abundance: NA
CDR3aa: CASSLTWTSSSTDTQYF
CDR3nt: TGTGCCAGCAGTTTAACTTGGACTAGCTCGAGCACAGATACGCAGTATTTT

v_gene: TRBV7-8
j_gene: TRBJ1-5
d_gene: NA
abundance: once
CDR3aa: CASSLWGRGNQPQHF
CDR3nt: TGTGCCAGCAGCTTATGGGGGCGCGGAAATCAGCCCCAGCATTTT

v_gene: TRBV18
j_gene: TRBJ1-1
d_gene: NA
abundance: NA
CDR3aa: CASQADSNTEAFF
CDR3nt: TGTGCCAGCCAGGCGGACAGCAACACTGAAGCTTTCTTT

v_gene: TRBV7-2
j_gene: TRBJ1-1
d_gene: NA
abundance: NA
CDR3aa: CASSLSRNTEAFF
CDR3nt: TGTGCCAGCAGCTTATCTCGGAACACTGAAGCTTTCTTT

v_gene: TRBV7-6
j_gene: TRBJ1-1
d_gene: TRBD1
abundance: once
CDR3aa: CASSQGQGTEAFF
CDR3nt: TGTGCCAGCAGCCAAGGACAGGGTACTGAAGCTTTCTTT

v_gene: TRBV28
j_gene: TRBJ1-2
d_gene: TRBD1
abundance: NA
CDR3aa: CASSGGQVFNYGYTF
CDR3nt: TGTGCCAGCTCAGGGGGGCAGGTCTTTAACTATGGCTACACCTTC

v_gene: TRBV7-2
j_gene: TRBJ2-2
d_gene: NA
abundance: NA
CDR3aa: CASSSFRDTPGTGELFF
CDR3nt: TGTGCCAGCAGCTCCTTCCGGGACACCCCTGGAACCGGGGAGCTGTTTTTT

v_gene: TRBV10-2
j_gene: TRBJ1-2
d_gene: NA
abundance: NA
CDR3aa: CASSEYRDYGYTF
CDR3nt: TGCGCCAGCAGTGAATACAGGGACTATGGCTACACCTTC

v_gene: TRBV7-2
j_gene: TRBJ2-5
d_gene: TRBD1
abundance: few
CDR3aa: CASSLLAGRGWPETQYF
CDR3nt: TGTGCCAGCAGCTTACTAGCCGGCAGGGGGTGGCCAGAGACCCAGTACTTC

v_gene: TRBV11-2
j_gene: TRBJ1-1
d_gene: NA
abundance: few
CDR3aa: CASSLVAGGTEAFF
CDR3nt: TGTGCCAGCAGCTTAGTGGCGGGGGGTACTGAAGCTTTCTTT

v_gene: TRBV7-3
j_gene: TRBJ1-1
d_gene: NA
abundance: NA
CDR3aa: CASSLTGAARGTEAFF
CDR3nt: TGTGCCAGCAGCTTAACGGGTGCGGCCCGGGGCACTGAAGCTTTCTTT

v_gene: TRBV7-8
j_gene: TRBJ1-1
d_gene: NA
abundance: NA
CDR3aa: CASTEGTANTEAFF
CDR3nt: TGTGCCAGCACCGAGGGTACAGCGAACACTGAAGCTTTCTTT

v_gene: TRBV4-1
j_gene: TRBJ2-2
d_gene: NA
abundance: NA
CDR3aa: CASSQAPSQAGKGVGELFF
CDR3nt: TGCGCCAGCAGCCAAGCTCCGTCGCAGGCCGGGAAGGGGGTCGGGGAGCTGTTTTTT

v_gene: TRBV9
j_gene: TRBJ1-2
d_gene: NA
abundance: NA
CDR3aa: CASRGGGQNYGYTF
CDR3nt: TGTGCCAGCAGGGGCGGGGGACAAAACTATGGCTACACCTTC

v_gene: TRBV4-1
j_gene: TRBJ1-6
d_gene: NA
abundance: NA
CDR3aa: CASRGYVNSPLHF
CDR3nt: TGCGCCAGCCGGGGGTATGTAAATTCACCCCTCCACTTT

v_gene: TRBV5-5
j_gene: TRBJ1-6
d_gene: TRBD1
abundance: NA
CDR3aa: CASSTTGTVTYNSPLHF
CDR3nt: TGTGCCAGCAGCACTACCGGGACAGTAACCTATAATTCACCCCTCCACTTT

v_gene: TRBV7-9
j_gene: TRBJ1-2
d_gene: NA
abundance: once
CDR3aa: CASSLVRHGNGYTF
CDR3nt: TGTGCCAGCAGCTTAGTTCGGCACGGGAATGGCTACACCTTC

v_gene: TRBV19
j_gene: TRBJ1-6
d_gene: TRBD1
abundance: NA
CDR3aa: CASSNDDRDSYNSPLHF
CDR3nt: TGTGCCAGTAGTAACGACGACAGGGACTCCTATAATTCACCCCTCCACTTT

v_gene: TRBV5-8
j_gene: TRBJ2-5
d_gene: TRBD1
abundance: NA
CDR3aa: CASSPTGTGAQETQYF
CDR3nt: TGTGCCAGCAGCCCAACCGGAACAGGGGCCCAAGAGACCCAGTACTTC

v_gene: TRBV2
j_gene: TRBJ2-7
d_gene: NA
abundance: NA
CDR3aa: CASSSRSYEQYF
CDR3nt: TGTGCCAGCAGTTCCCGCTCCTACGAGCAGTACTTC

v_gene: TRBV21-1
j_gene: TRBJ2-7
d_gene: NA
abundance: NA
CDR3aa: CASSKNGSGVHSYEQYF
CDR3nt: TGTGCCAGCAGCAAAAACGGTAGCGGGGTACACTCCTACGAGCAGTACTTC

v_gene: TRBV6-5
j_gene: TRBJ2-7
d_gene: NA
abundance: NA
CDR3aa: CASRPSTEQAYEQYF
CDR3nt: TGTGCCAGCAGACCCTCGACAGAGCAAGCCTACGAGCAGTACTTC

v_gene: TRBV30
j_gene: TRBJ2-6
d_gene: NA
abundance: NA
CDR3aa: CAWQDNSGANVLTF
CDR3nt: TGTGCCTGGCAAGACAACTCTGGGGCCAACGTCCTGACTTTC

v_gene: TRBV7-2
j_gene: TRBJ1-5
d_gene: NA
abundance: once
CDR3aa: CASSLGQGRNQPQHF
CDR3nt: TGTGCCAGCAGCTTAGGGCAGGGGCGCAATCAGCCCCAGCATTTT

v_gene: TRBV10-1
j_gene: TRBJ1-5
d_gene: TRBD1
abundance: NA
CDR3aa: CASSADRVRGGNQPQHF
CDR3nt: TGCGCCAGCAGCGCAGACAGGGTAAGGGGTGGCAATCAGCCCCAGCATTTT

v_gene: TRBV21-1
j_gene: TRBJ2-7
d_gene: NA
abundance: NA
CDR3aa: CASEPLTGVPTYEQYF
CDR3nt: TGTGCCAGCGAACCCCTGACAGGGGTTCCAACCTACGAGCAGTACTTC